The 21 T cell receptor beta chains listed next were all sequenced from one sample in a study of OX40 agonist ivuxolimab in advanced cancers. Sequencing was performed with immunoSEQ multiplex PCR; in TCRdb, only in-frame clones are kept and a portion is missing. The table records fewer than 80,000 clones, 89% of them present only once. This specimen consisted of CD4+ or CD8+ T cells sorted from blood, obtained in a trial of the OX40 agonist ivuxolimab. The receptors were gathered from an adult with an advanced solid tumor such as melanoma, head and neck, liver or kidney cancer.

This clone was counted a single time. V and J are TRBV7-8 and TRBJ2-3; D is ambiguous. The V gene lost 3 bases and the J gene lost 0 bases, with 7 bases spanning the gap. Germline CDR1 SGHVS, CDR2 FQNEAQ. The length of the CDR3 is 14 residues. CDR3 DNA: TGTGCCAGCAGCTTGGCGGAGAGCACAGATACGCAGTATTTT. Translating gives CASSLAESTDTQYF.

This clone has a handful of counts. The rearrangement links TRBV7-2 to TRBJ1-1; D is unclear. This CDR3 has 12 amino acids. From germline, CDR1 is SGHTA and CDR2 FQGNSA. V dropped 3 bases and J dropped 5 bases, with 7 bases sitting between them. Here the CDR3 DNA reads TGTGCCAGCAGCTTCGTCCTGACTGAAGCTTTCTTT. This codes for CASSFVLTEAFF.

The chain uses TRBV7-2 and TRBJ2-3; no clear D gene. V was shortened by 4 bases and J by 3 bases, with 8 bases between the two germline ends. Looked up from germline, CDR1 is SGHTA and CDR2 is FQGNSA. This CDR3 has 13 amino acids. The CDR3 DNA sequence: TGTGCCAGCAGCTCCTCTCGGACAGATACGCAGTATTTT. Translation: CASSSSRTDTQYF.

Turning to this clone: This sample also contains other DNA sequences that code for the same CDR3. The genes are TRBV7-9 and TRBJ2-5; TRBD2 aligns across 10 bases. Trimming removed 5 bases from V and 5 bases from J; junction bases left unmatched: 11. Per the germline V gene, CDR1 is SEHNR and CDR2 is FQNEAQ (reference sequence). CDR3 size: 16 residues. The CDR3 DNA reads TGTGCCAGCAGCCCCCGCGGTCGAGCGGGAGGGGAGACCCAGTACTTC. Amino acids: CASSPRGRAGGETQYF.

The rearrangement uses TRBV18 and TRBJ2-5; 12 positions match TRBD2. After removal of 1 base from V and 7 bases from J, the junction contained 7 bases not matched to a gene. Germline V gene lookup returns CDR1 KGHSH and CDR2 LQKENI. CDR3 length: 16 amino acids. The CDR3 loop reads CASSPQGLAGWGTQYF. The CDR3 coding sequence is TGTGCCAGCTCACCACAAGGACTAGCGGGATGGGGGACCCAGTACTTC.

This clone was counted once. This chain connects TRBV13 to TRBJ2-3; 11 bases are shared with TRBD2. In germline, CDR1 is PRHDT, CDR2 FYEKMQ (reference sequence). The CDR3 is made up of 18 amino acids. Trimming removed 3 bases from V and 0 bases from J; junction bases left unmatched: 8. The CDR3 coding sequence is TGTGCCAGCAGCTTGTATGCTGGGACTAGCGGAAGCACAGATACGCAGTATTTT. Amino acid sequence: CASSLYAGTSGSTDTQYF. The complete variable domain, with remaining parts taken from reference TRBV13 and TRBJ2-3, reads AAGVIQSPRHLIKEKRETATLKCYPIPRHDTVYWYQQGPGQDPQFLISFYEKMQSDKGSIPDRFSAQQFSDYHSELNMSSLELGDSALYFCASSLYAGTSGSTDTQYFGPGTRLTVL.

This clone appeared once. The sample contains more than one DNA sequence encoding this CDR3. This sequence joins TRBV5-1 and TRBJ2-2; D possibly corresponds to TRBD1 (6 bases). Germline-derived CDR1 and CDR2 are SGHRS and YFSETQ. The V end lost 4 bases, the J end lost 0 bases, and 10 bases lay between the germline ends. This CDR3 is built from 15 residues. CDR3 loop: CASSKGTTNTGELFF. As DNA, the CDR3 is TGCGCCAGCAGCAAAGGGACAACGAACACCGGGGAGCTGTTTTTT.

CDR3 amino acids: CASSPRSVLAGETQYF. In DNA form, the CDR3 reads TGTGCCAGCTCACCAAGGAGCGTACTAGCGGGGGAGACCCAGTACTTC. The V gene is TRBV18, the J gene TRBJ2-5, with 10 bases identical to TRBD2. This CDR3 has 16 amino acids. The trim removed 2 bases at V and 5 bases at J, leaving 8 bases unmatched. CDR1 and CDR2 (germline): KGHSH, LQKENI.

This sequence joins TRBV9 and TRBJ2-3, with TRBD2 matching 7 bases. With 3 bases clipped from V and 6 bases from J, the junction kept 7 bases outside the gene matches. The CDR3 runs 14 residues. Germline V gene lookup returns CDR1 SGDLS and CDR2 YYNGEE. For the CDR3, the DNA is TGTGCCAGCAGCGAGAGGGAGGGCCTTGATACGCAGTATTTT. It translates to CASSEREGLDTQYF.

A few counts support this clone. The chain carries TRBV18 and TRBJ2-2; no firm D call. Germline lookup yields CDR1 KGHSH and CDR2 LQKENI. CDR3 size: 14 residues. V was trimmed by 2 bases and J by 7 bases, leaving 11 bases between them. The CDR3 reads CASSPRSGGGELFF. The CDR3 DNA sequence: TGTGCCAGCTCACCAAGATCCGGCGGCGGGGAGCTGTTTTTT.

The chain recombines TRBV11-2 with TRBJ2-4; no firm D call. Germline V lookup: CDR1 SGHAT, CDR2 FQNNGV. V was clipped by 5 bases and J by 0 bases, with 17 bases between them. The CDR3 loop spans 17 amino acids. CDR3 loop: CASSGPRGTLAKNIQYF. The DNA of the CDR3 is TGTGCCAGCAGCGGGCCCCGTGGTACCTTAGCCAAAAACATTCAGTACTTC.

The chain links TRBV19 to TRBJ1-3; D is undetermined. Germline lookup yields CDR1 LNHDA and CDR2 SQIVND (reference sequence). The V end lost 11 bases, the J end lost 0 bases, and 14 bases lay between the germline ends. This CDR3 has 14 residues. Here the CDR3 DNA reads TGTGCCGCAAAGGCAGTCACCTCTGGAAACACCATATATTTT. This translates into CAAKAVTSGNTIYF.

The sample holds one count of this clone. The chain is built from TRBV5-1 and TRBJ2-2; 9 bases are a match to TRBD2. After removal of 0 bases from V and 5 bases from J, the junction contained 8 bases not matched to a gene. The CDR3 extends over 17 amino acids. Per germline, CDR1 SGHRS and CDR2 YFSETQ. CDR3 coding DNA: TGCGCCAGCAGCTTGGTGGTAGCGGGAGCTGGAACCGGGGAGCTGTTTTTT. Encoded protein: CASSLVVAGAGTGELFF.

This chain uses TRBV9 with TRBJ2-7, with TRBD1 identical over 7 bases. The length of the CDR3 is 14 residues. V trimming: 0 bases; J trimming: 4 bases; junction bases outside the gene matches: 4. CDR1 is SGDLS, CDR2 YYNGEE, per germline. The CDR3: CASSVEDRFYEQYF. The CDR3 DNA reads TGTGCCAGCAGCGTAGAGGACAGGTTTTACGAGCAGTACTTC.

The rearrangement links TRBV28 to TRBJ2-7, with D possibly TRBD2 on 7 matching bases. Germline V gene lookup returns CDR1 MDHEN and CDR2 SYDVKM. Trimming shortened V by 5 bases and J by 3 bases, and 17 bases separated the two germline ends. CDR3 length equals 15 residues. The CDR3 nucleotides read TGTGCCAGCAGTCCGCTCGGGGGGCGAAGCTACGAGCAGTACTTC. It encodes CASSPLGGRSYEQYF.

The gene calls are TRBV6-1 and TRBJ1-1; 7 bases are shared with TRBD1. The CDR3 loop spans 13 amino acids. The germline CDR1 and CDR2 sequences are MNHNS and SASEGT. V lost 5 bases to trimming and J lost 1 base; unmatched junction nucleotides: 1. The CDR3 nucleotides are TGTGCCAGCAGTAGGGACAGGAACACTGAAGCTTTCTTT. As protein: CASSRDRNTEAFF.

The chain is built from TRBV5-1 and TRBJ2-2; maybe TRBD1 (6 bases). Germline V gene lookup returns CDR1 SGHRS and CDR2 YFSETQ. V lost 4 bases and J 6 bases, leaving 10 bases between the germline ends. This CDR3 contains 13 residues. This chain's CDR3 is CASSPGAAGELFF. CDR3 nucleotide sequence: TGCGCCAGCAGCCCAGGGGCGGCCGGGGAGCTGTTTTTT.

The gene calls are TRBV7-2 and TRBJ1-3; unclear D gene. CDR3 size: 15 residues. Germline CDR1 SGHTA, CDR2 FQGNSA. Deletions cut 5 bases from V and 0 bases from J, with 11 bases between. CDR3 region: CASSPEPFSGNTIYF. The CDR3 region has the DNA TGTGCCAGCAGCCCTGAACCCTTCTCTGGAAACACCATATATTTT.

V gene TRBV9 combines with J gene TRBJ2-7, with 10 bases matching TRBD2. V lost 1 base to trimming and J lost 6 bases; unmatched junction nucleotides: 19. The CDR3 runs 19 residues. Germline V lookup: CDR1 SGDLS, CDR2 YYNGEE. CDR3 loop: CASSVIPAGGPLIEGEQYF. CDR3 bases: TGTGCCAGCAGCGTAATCCCAGCGGGAGGGCCATTGATCGAGGGCGAGCAGTACTTC.

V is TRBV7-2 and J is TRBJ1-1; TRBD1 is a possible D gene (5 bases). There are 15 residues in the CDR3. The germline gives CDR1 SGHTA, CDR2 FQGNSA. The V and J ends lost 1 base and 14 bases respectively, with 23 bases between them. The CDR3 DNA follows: TGTGCCAGCAGCTTAGGGACACAGCGACTCTCGCCCCCGTTCTTT. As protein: CASSLGTQRLSPPFF. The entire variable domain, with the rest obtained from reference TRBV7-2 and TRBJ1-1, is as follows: GAGVSQSPSNKVTEKGKDVELRCDPISGHTALYWYRQSLGQGLEFLIYFQGNSAPDKSGLPSDRFSAERTGGSVSTLTIQRTQQEDSAVYLCASSLGTQRLSPPFFGQGTRLTVV.

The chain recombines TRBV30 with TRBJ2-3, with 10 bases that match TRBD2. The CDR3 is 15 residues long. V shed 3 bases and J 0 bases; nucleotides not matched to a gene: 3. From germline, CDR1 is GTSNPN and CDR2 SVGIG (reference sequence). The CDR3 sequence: CAWRGLAPSTDTQYF. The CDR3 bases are TGTGCCTGGAGGGGACTAGCGCCAAGCACAGATACGCAGTATTTT.